This TCR beta chain was identified in a study of blood T cell repertoires in COVID-19. Across the whole study: Acute and convalescent COVID-19 samples came from the United States, Italy and Spain.

The method was immunoSEQ multiplex PCR; TCRdb's version includes in-frame clones alone and lacks a portion of them. The data contain about 220,000 clones, almost 85% of them seen just once; the ten biggest clones take up 2% to 3%. This clone turned up a few times. The source material was peripheral blood. This receptor was obtained from a woman in her 70s with COVID-19, enrolled during active disease.

The CDR3 loop reads CASSQDLKLTTEAFF. CDR3 DNA sequence: TGCGCCAGCAGCCAAGATCTCAAACTAACCACTGAAGCTTTCTTT. The chain carries TRBV4-3 and TRBJ1-1; D remains ambiguous. Germline CDR1 reads LGHNA; CDR2 reads YSLEER. Trimming pared 0 bases from V and 4 bases from J, leaving 12 bases between. The CDR3 runs 15 residues.